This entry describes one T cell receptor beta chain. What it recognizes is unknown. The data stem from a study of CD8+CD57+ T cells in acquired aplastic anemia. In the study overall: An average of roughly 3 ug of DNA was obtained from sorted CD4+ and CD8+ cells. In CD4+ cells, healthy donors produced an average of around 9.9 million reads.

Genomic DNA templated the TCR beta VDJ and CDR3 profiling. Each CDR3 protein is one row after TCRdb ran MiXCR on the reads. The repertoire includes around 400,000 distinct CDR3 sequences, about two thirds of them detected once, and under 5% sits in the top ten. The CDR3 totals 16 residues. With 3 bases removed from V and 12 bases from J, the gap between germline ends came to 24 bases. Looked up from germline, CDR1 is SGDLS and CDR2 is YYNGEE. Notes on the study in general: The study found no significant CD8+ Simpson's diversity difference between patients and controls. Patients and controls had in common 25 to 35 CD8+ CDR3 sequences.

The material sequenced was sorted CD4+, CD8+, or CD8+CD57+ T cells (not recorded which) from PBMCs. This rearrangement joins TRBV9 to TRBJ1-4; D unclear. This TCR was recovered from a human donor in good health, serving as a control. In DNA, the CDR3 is TGTGCCAGCAGCGGCTTAGAGTCTGCAAATAATTTTGAACTGTTTTTT. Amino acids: CASSGLESANNFELFF.